The source of this T cell receptor beta chain is a study of T cell changes during pregnancy in multiple sclerosis. V gave up 8 bases and J gave up 2 bases; unmatched junction bases: 5. The CDR3 has 14 amino acids. Germline V gene lookup returns CDR1 MDHEN and CDR2 SYDVKM. The protocol was immunoSEQ multiplex PCR, while the TCRdb copy is restricted to in-frame clones and leaves out a portion. Of roughly 39,000 clones listed, roughly 88% are singletons. This clonotype was obtained from a female donor with multiple sclerosis, enrolled in a pregnancy study. The rearrangement links TRBV28 to TRBJ2-7; TRBD2 aligns across 11 bases. The sequenced sample was PBMCs (not recorded whether the cells were cultured). The CDR3 spells CASQTSGKPYEQYF. DNA of the CDR3: TGTGCCAGCCAGACTAGCGGGAAGCCCTACGAGCAGTACTTC.